The clone carrying this T cell receptor (beta chain) was observed at least ten times. Its target is not known. TCRdb re-clonotyped the PCR reads via MiXCR. This sample has tens of thousands of clones, with 28% found just once. Germline CDR1 and CDR2: SGHTA and FQGNSA. V was clipped by 3 bases and J by 7 bases, with 6 bases between them. The CDR3 totals 12 residues. This specimen belongs to a study of metastatic and nonmetastatic thyroid tumors. Study-wide background: Repertoires from malignant and benign thyroid patients were compared across blood and tumor or nodule tissue.

General study results and limits: Significantly higher TCR beta diversity was reportedly seen in malignant thyroid tumors than benign nodules, in blood and tumor.

Nobody among the patients had been given any treatment before thyroid surgery. The receptor's source is a male donor with papillary thyroid cancer or a benign thyroid nodule (not recorded which). Some clones in this sample may be carry-over from other donors' samples. Sequencing input: blood. V and J are TRBV7-2 and TRBJ2-2; D is unclear. In nucleotides, the CDR3 is TGTGCCAGCAGCTTCTACCACGGGGAGCTGTTTTTT. Its protein is CASSFYHGELFF.